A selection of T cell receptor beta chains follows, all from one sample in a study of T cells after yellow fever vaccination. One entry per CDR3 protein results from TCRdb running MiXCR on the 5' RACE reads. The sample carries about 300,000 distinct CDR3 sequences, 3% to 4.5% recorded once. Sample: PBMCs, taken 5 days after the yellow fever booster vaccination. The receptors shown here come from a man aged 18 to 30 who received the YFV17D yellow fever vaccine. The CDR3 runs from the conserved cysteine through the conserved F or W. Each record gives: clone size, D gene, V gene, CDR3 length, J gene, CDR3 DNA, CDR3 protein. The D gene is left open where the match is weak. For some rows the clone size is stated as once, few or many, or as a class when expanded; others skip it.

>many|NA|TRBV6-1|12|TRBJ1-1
TGTGCCAGCAGGGAGTTGAACACTGAAGCTTTCTTT
CASRELNTEAFF
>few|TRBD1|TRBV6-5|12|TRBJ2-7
TGTGCCAGCAGCCCCGGACAGGCCGAGCAGTACTTC
CASSPGQAEQYF
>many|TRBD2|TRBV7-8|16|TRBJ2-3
TGTGCCAGCAGTACCGTAGCGGGGGGGGGCACAGATACGCAGTATTTT
CASSTVAGGGTDTQYF
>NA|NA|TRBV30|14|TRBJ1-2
TGTGCCTGGAGGCCTACAGGGCCGATTCGTGGCTACACCTTC
CAWRPTGPIRGYTF
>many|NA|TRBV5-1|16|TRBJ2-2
TGCGCCAGCAGCTTGGCCCAGGGTAGTAACACCGGGGAGCTGTTTTTT
CASSLAQGSNTGELFF
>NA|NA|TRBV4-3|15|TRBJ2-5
TGCGCCAGCAGCCAACCTTCTCCGTACCAAGAGACCCAGTACTTC
CASSQPSPYQETQYF
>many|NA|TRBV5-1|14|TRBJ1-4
TGCGCCAGCAGCCAGACAGGCACAAATGAAAAACTGTTTTTT
CASSQTGTNEKLFF
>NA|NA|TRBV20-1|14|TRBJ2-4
TGCAGTGCTAGAAGGACTATCGGCAAAAACATTCAGTACTTC
CSARRTIGKNIQYF
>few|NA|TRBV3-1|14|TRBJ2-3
TGTGCCAGCAGCCAGGGGGCGTTATTAGATACGCAGTATTTT
CASSQGALLDTQYF
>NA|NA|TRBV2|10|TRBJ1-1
TGTGCCCGTGGCAGGGACGAAGCTTTCTTT
CARGRDEAFF
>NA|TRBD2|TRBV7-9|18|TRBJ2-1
TGTGCCAGCAGTCCCGGGACTAGCGGGGGGAACTCCTACAATGAGCAGTTCTTC
CASSPGTSGGNSYNEQFF
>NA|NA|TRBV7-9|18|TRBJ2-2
TGTGCCAGCAGCTTAGTGGCGAGAAGGGGCCGCAACACCGGGGAGCTGTTTTTT
CASSLVARRGRNTGELFF
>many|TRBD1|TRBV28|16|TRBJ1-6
TGTGCCACCAGCTTGACCGGGACAGGCCTCAATTCACCCCTCCACTTT
CATSLTGTGLNSPLHF
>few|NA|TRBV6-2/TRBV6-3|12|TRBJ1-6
TGTGCCAGCAGTTTAACAGGATCACCCCTCCACTTT
CASSLTGSPLHF
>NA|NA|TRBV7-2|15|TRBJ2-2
TGTGCCAGCAGCTTAGTAGGCGGAGGGCTCGGGGAGCTGTTTTTT
CASSLVGGGLGELFF
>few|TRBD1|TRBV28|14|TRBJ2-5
TGTGCCAGCGAGACAGGGGGCTTAGGAGAGACCCAGTACTTC
CASETGGLGETQYF
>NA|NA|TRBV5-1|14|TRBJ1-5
TGCGCCAGCAGCTTGTCTGGTTTGAATCAGCCCCAGCATTTT
CASSLSGLNQPQHF
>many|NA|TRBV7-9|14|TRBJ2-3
TGTGCCAGCAGCAGGGATTTCGGGACAGATACGCAGTATTTT
CASSRDFGTDTQYF
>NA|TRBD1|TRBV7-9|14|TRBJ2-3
TGTGCCAGCGTACCGGGACAGGGAGGAGATACGCAGTATTTT
CASVPGQGGDTQYF
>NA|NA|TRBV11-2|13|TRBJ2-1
TGTGCCAGCAGCTTAGACATCGAAAGGGAGCAGTTCTTC
CASSLDIEREQFF
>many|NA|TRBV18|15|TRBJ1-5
TGTGCCAGCTCACAACGGGGGGCAGTTCGTCAGCCCCAGCATTTT
CASSQRGAVRQPQHF
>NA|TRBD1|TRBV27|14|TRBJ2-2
TGTGCCAGCAGACCGGGACAGGGTTTCCGGGAGCTGTTTTTT
CASRPGQGFRELFF
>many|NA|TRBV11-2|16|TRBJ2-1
TGTGCCAGCAGCTCAGGGGGGCGTAGCTCCTACAATGAGCAGTTCTTC
CASSSGGRSSYNEQFF
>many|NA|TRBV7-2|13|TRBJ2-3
TGTGCCAGCAGCTTAGCGAGGAGGGACACGCAGTATTTT
CASSLARRDTQYF
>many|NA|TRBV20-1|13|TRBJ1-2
TGCAGTGCTCACACCCGGCGGAACTATGGCTACACCTTC
CSAHTRRNYGYTF
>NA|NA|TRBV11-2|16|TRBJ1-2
TGTGCCAGCAGCTTTTCACCAGGGTTGAGTAACTATGGCTACACCTTC
CASSFSPGLSNYGYTF
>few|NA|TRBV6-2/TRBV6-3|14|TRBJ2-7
TGTGCCAGCAGTTACTCTCTGGGGGAGTACGAGCAGTACTTC
CASSYSLGEYEQYF
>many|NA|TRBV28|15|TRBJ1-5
TGTGCCAGCAGTTTAGGGACGGCAAGCAATCAGCCCCAGCATTTT
CASSLGTASNQPQHF
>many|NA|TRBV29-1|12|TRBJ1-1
TGCAGCGTTGACAGGGCCTACACTGAAGCTTTCTTT
CSVDRAYTEAFF
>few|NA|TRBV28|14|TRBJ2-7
TGTGCCAGCAGCCACCCCCGGAGCTCCTACGAGCAGTACTTC
CASSHPRSSYEQYF
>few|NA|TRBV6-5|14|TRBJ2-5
TGTGCCAGCAGTAATAAAGGGAACCCGGAGACCCAGTACTTC
CASSNKGNPETQYF
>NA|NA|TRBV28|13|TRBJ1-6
TGTGCCAGCAGTCCCCCCTTGTGGTCACCCCTCCACTTT
CASSPPLWSPLHF
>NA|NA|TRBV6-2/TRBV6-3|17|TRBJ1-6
TGTGCCAGCAGCCCCCCACCAGGCAGGCGACGTAATTCACCCCTCCACTTT
CASSPPPGRRRNSPLHF
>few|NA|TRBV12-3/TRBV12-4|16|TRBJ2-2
TGTGCCAGCATCCATAAGGCCCTAGGGAACACCGGGGAGCTGTTTTTT
CASIHKALGNTGELFF
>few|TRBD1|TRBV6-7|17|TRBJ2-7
TGTGCCAGCAGTTCGAACTTCGGTAAGGACAGGAGCTACGAGCAGTACTTC
CASSSNFGKDRSYEQYF
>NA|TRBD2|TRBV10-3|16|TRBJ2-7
TGTGCCATCAGTGAGGTGCGGGGGGCCGGGACCTACGAGCAGTACTTC
CAISEVRGAGTYEQYF
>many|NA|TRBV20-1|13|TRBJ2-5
TGCAGTGCTGGCGAGGTCTGGATGGAGACCCAGTACTTC
CSAGEVWMETQYF
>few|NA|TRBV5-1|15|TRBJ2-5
TGCGCCAGCGTGGGGCAGGGCATTCTTCAAGAGACCCAGTACTTC
CASVGQGILQETQYF
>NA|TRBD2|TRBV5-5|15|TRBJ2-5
TGTGCCAGCGTTTCTAGCGGAGCAGCTCAAGAGACCCAGTACTTC
CASVSSGAAQETQYF
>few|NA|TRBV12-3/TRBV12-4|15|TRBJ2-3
TGTGCCAGCAGTTTTGGGGGGATGAACACAGATACGCAGTATTTT
CASSFGGMNTDTQYF
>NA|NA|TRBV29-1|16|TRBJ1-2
TGCAGCGTTGAAGATTGGGCGGCCAGGACTTTCTATGGCTACACCTTC
CSVEDWAARTFYGYTF
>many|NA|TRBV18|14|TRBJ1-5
TGTGCCAGCTCACCTCTCCGAGGGAACCAGCCCCAGCATTTT
CASSPLRGNQPQHF
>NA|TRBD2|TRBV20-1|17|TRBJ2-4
TGCAGTGCTAGAGCCCGGGGGGGGAACCTAGCCAAAAACATTCAGTACTTC
CSARARGGNLAKNIQYF